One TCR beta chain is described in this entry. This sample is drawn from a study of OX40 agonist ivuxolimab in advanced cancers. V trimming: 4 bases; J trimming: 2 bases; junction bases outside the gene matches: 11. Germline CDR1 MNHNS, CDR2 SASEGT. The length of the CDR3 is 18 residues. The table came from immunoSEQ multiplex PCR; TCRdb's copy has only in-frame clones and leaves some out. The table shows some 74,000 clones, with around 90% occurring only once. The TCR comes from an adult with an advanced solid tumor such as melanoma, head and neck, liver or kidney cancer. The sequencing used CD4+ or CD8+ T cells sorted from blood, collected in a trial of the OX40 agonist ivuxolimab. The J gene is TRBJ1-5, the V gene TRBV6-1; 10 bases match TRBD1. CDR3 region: CASSGRQGATGGNQPQHF. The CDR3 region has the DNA TGTGCCAGCAGTGGAAGACAGGGGGCTACGGGGGGCAATCAGCCCCAGCATTTT.